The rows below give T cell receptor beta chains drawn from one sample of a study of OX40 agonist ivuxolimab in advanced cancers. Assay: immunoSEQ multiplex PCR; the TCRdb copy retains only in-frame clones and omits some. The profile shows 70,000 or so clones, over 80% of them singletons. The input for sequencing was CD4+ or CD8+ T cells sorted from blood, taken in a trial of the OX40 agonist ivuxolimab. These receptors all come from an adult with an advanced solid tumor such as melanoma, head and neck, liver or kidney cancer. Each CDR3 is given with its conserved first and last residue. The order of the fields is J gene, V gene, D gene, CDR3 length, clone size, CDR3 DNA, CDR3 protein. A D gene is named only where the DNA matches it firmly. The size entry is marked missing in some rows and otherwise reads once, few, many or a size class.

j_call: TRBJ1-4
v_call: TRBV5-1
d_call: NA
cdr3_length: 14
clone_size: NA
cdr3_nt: TGCGCCAGCAGCCTACTCGCGACTAATGAAAAACTGTTTTTT
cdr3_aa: CASSLLATNEKLFF

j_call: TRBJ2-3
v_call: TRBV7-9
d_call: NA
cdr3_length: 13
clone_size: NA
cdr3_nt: TGTGCCAGCATCGGGTGGGGCACAGATACGCAGTATTTT
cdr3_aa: CASIGWGTDTQYF

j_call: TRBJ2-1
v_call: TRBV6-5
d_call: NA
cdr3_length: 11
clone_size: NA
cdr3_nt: TGTGCCAGCAGTTACGTTGATGAGCAGTTCTTC
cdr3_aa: CASSYVDEQFF

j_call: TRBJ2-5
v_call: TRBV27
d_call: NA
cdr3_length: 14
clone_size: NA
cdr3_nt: TGTGCCAGCAGTTTAGCGGCAGGGATGGAGACCCAGTACTTC
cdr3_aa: CASSLAAGMETQYF

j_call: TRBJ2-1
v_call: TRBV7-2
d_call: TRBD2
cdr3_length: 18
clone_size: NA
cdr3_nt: TGTGCCAGCAGCCCTGTAGGACTAGCGGGAGGGCCCTACAATGAGCAGTTCTTC
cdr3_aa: CASSPVGLAGGPYNEQFF

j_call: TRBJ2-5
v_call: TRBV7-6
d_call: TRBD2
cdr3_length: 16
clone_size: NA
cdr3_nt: TGTGCCAGCAGCTTTCGGCTAGCGGGTGCTAAAGAGACCCAGTACTTC
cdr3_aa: CASSFRLAGAKETQYF

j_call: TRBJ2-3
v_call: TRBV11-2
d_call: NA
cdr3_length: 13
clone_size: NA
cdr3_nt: TGTGCCAGCAGCTCGGAACCCACAGATACGCAGTATTTT
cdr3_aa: CASSSEPTDTQYF

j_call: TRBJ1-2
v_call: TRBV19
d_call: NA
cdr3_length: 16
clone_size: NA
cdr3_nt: TGTGCCAGTAGTCTCTGGCCGACAGAGTCTAACTATGGCTACACCTTC
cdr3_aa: CASSLWPTESNYGYTF

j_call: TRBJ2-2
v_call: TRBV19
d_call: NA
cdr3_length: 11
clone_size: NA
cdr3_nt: TGTGCCAGTAGTATGATGAGCGAGCTGTTTTTT
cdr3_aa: CASSMMSELFF

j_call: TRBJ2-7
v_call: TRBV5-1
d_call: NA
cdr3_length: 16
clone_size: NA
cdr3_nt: TGCGCCAGCAGCTCTTTGACGGGAATTGGGGCCTACGAGCAGTACTTC
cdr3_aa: CASSSLTGIGAYEQYF

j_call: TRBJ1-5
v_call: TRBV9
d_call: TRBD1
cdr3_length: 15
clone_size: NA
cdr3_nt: TGTGCCAGCAGCGAAACAGGGGGAAGCAATCAGCCCCAGCATTTT
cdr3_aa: CASSETGGSNQPQHF

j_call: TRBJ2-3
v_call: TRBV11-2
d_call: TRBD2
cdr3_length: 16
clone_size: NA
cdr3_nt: TGTGCCAGCAGCCCTACTGGGGAGGGGCAGGGAGATACGCAGTATTTT
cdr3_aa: CASSPTGEGQGDTQYF

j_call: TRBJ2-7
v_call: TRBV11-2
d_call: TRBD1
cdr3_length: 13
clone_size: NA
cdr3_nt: TGTGCCAGCAGCCCATCGGGGACAGAGCGGCAGTACTTC
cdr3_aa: CASSPSGTERQYF

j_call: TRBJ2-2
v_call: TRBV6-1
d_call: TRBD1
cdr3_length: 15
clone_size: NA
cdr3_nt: TGTGCCAGCAGGGACACAGGGGTGGGCACCGGGGAGCTGTTTTTT
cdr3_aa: CASRDTGVGTGELFF

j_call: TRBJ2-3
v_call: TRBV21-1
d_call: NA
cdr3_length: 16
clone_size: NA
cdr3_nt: TGTGCCAGCCCCAATAAGGGCGATTATTTCACAGATACGCAGTATTTT
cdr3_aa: CASPNKGDYFTDTQYF

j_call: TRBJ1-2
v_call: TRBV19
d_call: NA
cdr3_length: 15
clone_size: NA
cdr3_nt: TGTGCCAGTAGTAGACCCCAAGGGACGGTCAATGGCTACACCTTC
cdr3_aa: CASSRPQGTVNGYTF

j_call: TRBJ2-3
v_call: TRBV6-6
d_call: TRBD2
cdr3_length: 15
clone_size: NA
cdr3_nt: TGTGCCAGCAGTTACGGGGAGGGGAGGGCTGTTACGCAGTATTTT
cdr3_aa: CASSYGEGRAVTQYF

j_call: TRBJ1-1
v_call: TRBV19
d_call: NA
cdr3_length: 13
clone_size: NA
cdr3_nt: TGTGCCAGTAGTCCGTTGGGGGACACTGAAGCTTTCTTT
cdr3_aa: CASSPLGDTEAFF

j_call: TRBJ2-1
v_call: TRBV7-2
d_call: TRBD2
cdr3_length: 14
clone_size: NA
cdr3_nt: TGTGCCAGCAGCTTAGGTCTGCGGGAGACCGGGGAGTTCTTC
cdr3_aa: CASSLGLRETGEFF

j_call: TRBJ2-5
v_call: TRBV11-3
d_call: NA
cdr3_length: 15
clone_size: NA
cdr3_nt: TGTGCCAGCAGCTTAGATCGACAGGAGGGAGAGACCCAGTACTTC
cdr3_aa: CASSLDRQEGETQYF

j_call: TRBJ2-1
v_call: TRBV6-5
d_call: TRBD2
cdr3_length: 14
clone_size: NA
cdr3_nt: TGTGCCAGCAGTCCTAGCGGGGGTGACAATGAGCAGTTCTTC
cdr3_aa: CASSPSGGDNEQFF

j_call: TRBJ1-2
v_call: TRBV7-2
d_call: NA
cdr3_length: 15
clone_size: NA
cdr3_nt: TGTGCCAGCAGCTTAGCACCGTGGCCAAACTATGGCTACACCTTC
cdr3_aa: CASSLAPWPNYGYTF

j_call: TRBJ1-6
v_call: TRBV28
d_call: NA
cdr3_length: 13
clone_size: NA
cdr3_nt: TGTGCCAGCAGCTCTGACCCCTATTCACCCCTCCACTTT
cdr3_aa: CASSSDPYSPLHF

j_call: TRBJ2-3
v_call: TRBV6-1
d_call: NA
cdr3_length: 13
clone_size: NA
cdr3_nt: TGTGCCAGCATAGCTCTTGGCACAGATACGCAGTATTTT
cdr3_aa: CASIALGTDTQYF

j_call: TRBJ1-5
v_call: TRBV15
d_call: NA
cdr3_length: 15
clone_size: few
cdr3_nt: TGTGCCACCAGCAGAGATAAAGGGGGCAATCAGCCCCAGCATTTT
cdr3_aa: CATSRDKGGNQPQHF

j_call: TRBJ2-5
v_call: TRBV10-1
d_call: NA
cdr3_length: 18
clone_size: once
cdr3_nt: TGCGCCAGCACCTTATTTGACTTCCTTCAAAGCCCCCAAGAGACCCAGTACTTC
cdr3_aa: CASTLFDFLQSPQETQYF

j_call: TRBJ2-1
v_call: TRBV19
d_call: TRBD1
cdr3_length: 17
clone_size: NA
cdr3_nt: TGTGCCAGTAGTAGCTCTACCGGGACAGCGAGCTACAATGAGCAGTTCTTC
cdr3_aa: CASSSSTGTASYNEQFF

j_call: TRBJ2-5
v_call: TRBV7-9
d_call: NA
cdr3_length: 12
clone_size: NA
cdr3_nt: TGTGCCAGCAGCCCAAACAGGGTCGCCCAGTACTTC
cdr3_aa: CASSPNRVAQYF

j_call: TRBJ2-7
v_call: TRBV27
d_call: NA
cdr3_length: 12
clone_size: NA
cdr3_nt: TGTGCCTCCAAGAGGGGGATATACGAGCAGTACTTC
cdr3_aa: CASKRGIYEQYF

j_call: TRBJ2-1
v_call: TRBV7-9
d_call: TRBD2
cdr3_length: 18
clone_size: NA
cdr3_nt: TGTGCCAGCAGCTCGGGACTAGCGGGGGCTAGCTCCTACAATGAGCAGTTCTTC
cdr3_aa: CASSSGLAGASSYNEQFF

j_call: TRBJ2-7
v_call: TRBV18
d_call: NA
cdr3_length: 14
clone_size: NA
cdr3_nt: TGTGCCAGCTCACCCAGCAGGTTCCAGGACGAGCAGTACTTC
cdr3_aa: CASSPSRFQDEQYF

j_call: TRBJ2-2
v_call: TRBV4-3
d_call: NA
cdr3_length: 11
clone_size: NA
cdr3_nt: TGCGCCAGCAGCCAAGGAAATGGGCTGTTTTTT
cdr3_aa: CASSQGNGLFF

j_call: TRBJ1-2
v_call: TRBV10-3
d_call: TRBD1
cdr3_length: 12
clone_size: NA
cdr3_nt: TGTGCCACGGGACAGGGGGCGCGTGGCTACACCTTC
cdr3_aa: CATGQGARGYTF

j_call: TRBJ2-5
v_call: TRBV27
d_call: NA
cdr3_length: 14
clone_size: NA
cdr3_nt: TGTGCCAGCAGTCCTCTCAGGCCGGCAGAGACCCAGTACTTC
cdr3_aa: CASSPLRPAETQYF

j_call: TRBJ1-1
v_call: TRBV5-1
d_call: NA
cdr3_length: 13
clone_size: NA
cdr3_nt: TGCGCCAGCAGCCGGACAGTGAACACTGAAGCTTTCTTT
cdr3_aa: CASSRTVNTEAFF

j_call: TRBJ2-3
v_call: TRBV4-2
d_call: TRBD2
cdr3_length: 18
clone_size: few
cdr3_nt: TGTGCCAGCAGCCAAGGGACTAGCGGGGACCGGGTCGCAGATACGCAGTATTTT
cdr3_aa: CASSQGTSGDRVADTQYF

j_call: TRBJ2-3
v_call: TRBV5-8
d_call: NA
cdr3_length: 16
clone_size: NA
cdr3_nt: TGTGCCAGCAGCTGGCCCCAAGGGGGAGTAACAGATACGCAGTATTTT
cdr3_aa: CASSWPQGGVTDTQYF

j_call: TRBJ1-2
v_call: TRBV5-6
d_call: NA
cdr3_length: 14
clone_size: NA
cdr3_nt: TGTGCCAGCAGCCCGATCGGACAGATCTATGGCTACACCTTC
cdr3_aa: CASSPIGQIYGYTF

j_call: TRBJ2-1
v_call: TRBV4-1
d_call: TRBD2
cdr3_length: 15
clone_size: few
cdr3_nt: TGCGCCAGCAGCCAAGGAGCGGGGGGCCACAATGAGCAGTTCTTC
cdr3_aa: CASSQGAGGHNEQFF

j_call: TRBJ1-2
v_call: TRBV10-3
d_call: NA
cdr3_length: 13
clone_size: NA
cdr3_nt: TGTGCCATCAGTGAAGGCCCGGGGAGCGGCTACACCTTC
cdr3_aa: CAISEGPGSGYTF

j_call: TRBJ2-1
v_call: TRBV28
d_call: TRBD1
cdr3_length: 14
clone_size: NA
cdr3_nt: TGTGCCAGCAGTCCCCGGGACAGGTCCAATGAGCAGTTCTTC
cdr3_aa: CASSPRDRSNEQFF

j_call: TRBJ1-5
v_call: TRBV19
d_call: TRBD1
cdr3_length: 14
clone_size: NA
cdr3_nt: TGTGCCAGTAGTATCCAGGGGGGCAATCAGCCCCAGCATTTT
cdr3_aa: CASSIQGGNQPQHF

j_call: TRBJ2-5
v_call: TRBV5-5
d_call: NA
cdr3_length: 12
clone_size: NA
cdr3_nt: TGTGCCAGCAGCTTCCGAGGGGAGACCCAGTACTTC
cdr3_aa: CASSFRGETQYF

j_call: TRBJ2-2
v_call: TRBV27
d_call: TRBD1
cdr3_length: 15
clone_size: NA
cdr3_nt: TGTGCCAGCAGTCTCCGGGACAGGGGGGCGGGGGAGCTGTTTTTT
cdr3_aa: CASSLRDRGAGELFF

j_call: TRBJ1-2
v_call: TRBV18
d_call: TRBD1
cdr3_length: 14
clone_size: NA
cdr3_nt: TGTGCCAGCTCACCTCGGACAGGATATAATGGCTACACCTTC
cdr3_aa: CASSPRTGYNGYTF